These 19 T cell receptor beta chains were all obtained from the same sample, sequenced in a study of vaccination and CD4 T cells after COVID-19. The Oncomine TCR Beta short-read assay generated sequence data from the DNA of cultured CD4+ T cells. TCRdb itself ran the PCR reads through MiXCR, one entry per CDR3 protein. Of some 10,000 distinct CDR3 sequences in the sample, under 65% were seen once. The treatment is: approximately 10-day PBMC culture with coronavirus spike peptide pools or control peptides (ViraFEST assay). These receptors' targets are unknown. The sequencing input was CD4+ T cells from blood, cultured in vitro. These receptors were obtained from a human donor who had recovered from COVID-19.

V is TRBV12-3 or TRBV12-4 and J is TRBJ2-3, with D possibly TRBD2 on 6 matching bases. This CDR3 spans 13 amino acids. The V and J ends lost 6 bases and 10 bases respectively, with 17 bases between them. The CDR3 protein is CASSLLSAGSQYF. CDR3 coding DNA: TGTGCCAGCAGCCTCCTCTCTGCGGGGTCGCAGTATTTT.

The chain carries TRBV27 and TRBJ1-2, with 7 bases matching TRBD1. Losses at the gene ends were 4 bases for V and 8 bases for J; bases not matched to a gene: 22. CDR1 MNHEY and CDR2 SMNVEV come from the germline V gene (reference sequence). The CDR3 contains 18 residues. CDR3 residues: CASSSQINPGQAARGYTF. In nucleotides, the CDR3 is TGTGCCAGCAGTTCCCAAATTAACCCCGGACAGGCCGCTCGAGGCTACACCTTC.

The J gene is TRBJ2-2, the V gene TRBV19, with D tentatively TRBD2 (7 bases). The V end was cut by 7 bases, the J end by 4 bases, with 19 bases between. The CDR3 extends over 16 amino acids. Germline V lookup: CDR1 LNHDA, CDR2 SQIVND (reference sequence). This chain's CDR3 is CASTGRGGGLTGELFF. DNA for the CDR3: TGTGCCAGTACGGGGAGGGGGGGGGGCCTCACCGGGGAGCTGTTTTTT.

The V call is TRBV10-3, the J call TRBJ2-3; TRBD1 agrees at 10 bases. This CDR3 has 14 residues. Germline CDR1 reads ENHRY; CDR2 reads SYGVKD. After removal of 10 bases from V and 4 bases from J, the junction contained 8 bases not matched to a gene. CDR3: CATNRDRGADTQYF. The CDR3 DNA is TGTGCCACCAACCGGGACAGGGGAGCAGATACGCAGTATTTT.

The chain carries TRBV19 and TRBJ1-2, with 8 positions matching TRBD1. V lost 5 bases and J lost 3; bases outside the gene matches: 8. CDR3 length equals 15 residues. The germline CDR1 and CDR2 sequences are LNHDA and SQIVND (reference sequence). CDR3 sequence reads: CASSPTGGAYYGYTF. In DNA form, the CDR3 reads TGTGCCAGTAGTCCTACAGGGGGGGCTTACTATGGCTACACCTTC.

The chain links TRBV19 to TRBJ1-2; 9 bases line up with TRBD1. The germline V gene encodes CDR1 LNHDA and CDR2 SQIVND (reference sequence). The CDR3 length is 14 residues. V dropped 3 bases and J dropped 8; count of bases not matched to a gene: 7. The CDR3 protein is CASSIYDRGSGYTF. The CDR3 DNA follows: TGTGCCAGTAGTATTTATGACAGGGGGAGCGGCTACACCTTC.

The V gene is TRBV2, the J gene TRBJ2-7, with no clear D. The CDR3 covers 15 residues. Germline CDR1 and CDR2: SNHLY and FYNNEI. Trimming stripped 1 base from V and 3 bases from J, with 13 bases between. CDR3 protein: CASSEGIFGRYEQYF. CDR3 DNA: TGTGCCAGCAGTGAAGGTATCTTCGGGCGCTACGAGCAGTACTTC.

The gene calls are TRBV30 and TRBJ1-1, with D possibly TRBD1 on 5 matching bases. V lost 0 bases to trimming and J lost 4 bases, with 9 bases between them. The germline V gene has CDR1 GTSNPN and CDR2 SVGIG (reference sequence). This CDR3 has 13 amino acids. In DNA form, the CDR3 reads TGTGCCTGGAGTGTACGCAGGGCCACTGAAGCTTTCTTT. Translating it yields CAWSVRRATEAFF.

This chain links TRBV2 with TRBJ2-5, with D perhaps matching TRBD2 (5 bases). CDR1 and CDR2 from the germline V gene are SNHLY and FYNNEI. V shed 5 bases and J shed 5 bases, with 12 bases lying between them. The CDR3 contains 13 residues. In DNA, the CDR3 is TGTGCCAGCAGTTCGGGGAGTTGGGAGACCCAGTACTTC. Its translation: CASSSGSWETQYF. The full variable domain, in which reference TRBV2 and TRBJ2-5 provide the parts outside the CDR3, is EPEVTQTPSHQVTQMGQEVILRCVPISNHLYFYWYRQILGQKVEFLVSFYNNEISEKSEIFDDQFSVERPDGSNFTLKIRSTKLEDSAMYFCASSSGSWETQYFGPGTRLLVL.

The chain links TRBV7-9 to TRBJ2-7; D remains unclear. The CDR3 extends over 15 amino acids. Trimming took off 5 bases at V and 4 bases at J, with 18 bases between the two ends. CDR1 is SEHNR, CDR2 FQNEAQ, per germline (reference sequence). This chain's CDR3 is CASSLHARASYEQYF. As DNA, the CDR3 is TGTGCCAGCAGCCTCCATGCGCGTGCATCTTACGAGCAGTACTTC.

The CDR3 region is CASSPTGQSYSNQPQHF. The CDR3 DNA is TGTGCCAGCTCACCAACGGGACAAAGTTATAGCAATCAGCCCCAGCATTTT. This rearrangement joins TRBV18 to TRBJ1-5; possible D gene TRBD1, 6 bases. Germline CDR1 and CDR2: KGHSH and LQKENI. The V end lost 2 bases, the J end lost 0 bases, and 14 bases lay between the germline ends. The CDR3 spans 17 residues.

V usage is TRBV6-1 and J usage is TRBJ1-2; no firm D call. The CDR3 runs 14 residues. V was cut by 5 bases and J by 1 base, with 11 bases left in between. Germline CDR1 is MNHNS and CDR2 is SASEGT. The CDR3 region is CASSPSLSNYGYTF. The CDR3 coding sequence is TGTGCCAGCAGTCCGTCGCTAAGTAACTATGGCTACACCTTC.

This rearrangement joins TRBV6-1 to TRBJ2-7; 7 positions agree with TRBD1. With V trimmed by 5 bases and J by 0 bases, 10 bases remained unmatched. Germline CDR1 reads MNHNS; CDR2 reads SASEGT. The CDR3 loop spans 16 amino acids. CDR3 nucleotide sequence: TGTGCCAGCAGTACTCCTCCGGGACAGAGCTCCTACGAGCAGTACTTC. Translating gives CASSTPPGQSSYEQYF.

Only a few counts were recorded for this clonotype. The chain links TRBV7-8 to TRBJ1-3; no firm D call. Germline-derived CDR1 and CDR2 are SGHVS and FQNEAQ. The length of the CDR3 is 15 residues. Trimming pared 0 bases from V and 3 bases from J, leaving 9 bases between. Here the CDR3 DNA reads TGTGCCAGCAGCTTAGCGACCCCAATTGGAAACACCATATATTTT. Amino acid sequence: CASSLATPIGNTIYF.

Here the CDR3 DNA reads TGTGCCAGCAGTGTGGGACCGATGAACACTGAAGCTTTCTTT. This encodes CASSVGPMNTEAFF. This chain uses TRBV6-1 with TRBJ1-1; D perhaps matches TRBD1 (5 bases). The germline V and J ends were trimmed by 4 bases and 0 bases, with 9 bases remaining between them. This CDR3 is built from 14 residues. Germline loops: CDR1 MNHNS, CDR2 SASEGT.

The table lists this clonotype with a count of one. This rearrangement joins TRBV20-1 to TRBJ2-7; TRBD1 might be the D (5 bases). V lost 0 bases and J lost 0, with 18 bases in between. The CDR3 loop spans 17 amino acids. Germline values: CDR1 DFQATT, CDR2 SNEGSKA (reference sequence). The CDR3 DNA is TGCAGTGCTAGAGATAGGAACAGGCGGTCAGTCTCCTACGAGCAGTACTTC. Translation gives CSARDRNRRSVSYEQYF.

This clonotype was counted a few times. The rearrangement joins TRBV7-2 to TRBJ2-1, with 12 bases aligning to TRBD2. Losses at the gene ends were 2 bases for V and 4 bases for J; bases not matched to a gene: 6. There are 17 residues in the CDR3. Per germline, CDR1 SGHTA and CDR2 FQGNSA. The CDR3 reads CASSLRPTSGGYNEQFF. In nucleotides, the CDR3 is TGTGCCAGCAGCTTAAGGCCCACTAGCGGGGGGTACAATGAGCAGTTCTTC.

Concerning this clonotype itself: The junction shows a germline mismatch at one end, possibly a read error. The gene calls are TRBV7-7 and TRBJ2-5; D not certain. CDR1 is SSHAT and CDR2 is FNYEAQ in the germline V gene (reference sequence). The CDR3 runs to 15 residues. CDR3 region: CASSIGRVWVETQYF. The DNA of the CDR3 is TGTGCTAGCAGCATAGGACGGGTGTGGGTAGAGACCCAGTACTTC.

This clonotype has only a few counts. The chain is built from TRBV7-8 and TRBJ2-6; the match to TRBD2 covers 12 bases. Germline CDR1 reads SGHVS; CDR2 reads FQNEAQ. J was trimmed by 1 base and V by 1 base; bases with no gene match: 17. The CDR3 loop spans 23 amino acids. In DNA form, the CDR3 reads TGTGCCAGCAGCTTAGTGGCGGACCCACGACTAGCGGGGGCCGTTTCTGGGGCCAACGTCCTGACTTTC. It specifies CASSLVADPRLAGAVSGANVLTF.